A selection of T cell receptor beta chains follows, all from one sample in a study of T cells in Graves' hyperthyroidism and ophthalmopathy. TCRdb processed the multiplex PCR reads anew with MiXCR; each CDR3 protein has one entry. This sample has approximately 620,000 distinct CDR3 sequences, with about 15% found just once. Source material: blood. The receptors here all came from a woman under 40 with Graves' hyperthyroidism that later progressed to Graves' ophthalmopathy. CDR3s include the opening cysteine and the closing phenylalanine or tryptophan. A D gene is named only where the DNA matches it firmly. Size is stated for part of the rows, as once, few or many counts, or as a class when the clone is expanded.

j_call | cdr3_length | v_call | d_call | clone_size | cdr3_aa | cdr3_nt
TRBJ1-6 | 15 | TRBV20-1 | . | many | CSATPSGDRGSPLHF | TGCAGTGCTACCCCATCAGGGGATAGGGGGTCACCCCTCCACTTT
TRBJ1-2 | 14 | TRBV19 | . | . | CASSIDGPDYGYTF | TGTGCCAGTAGTATCGACGGGCCTGACTATGGCTACACCTTC
TRBJ2-1 | 16 | TRBV12-3/TRBV12-4 | . | many | CASSTPGGLSYNEQFF | TGTGCCAGCAGTACCCCGGGGGGCCTCTCCTACAATGAGCAGTTCTTC
TRBJ2-2 | 14 | TRBV27 | TRBD2 | few | CASSLREDTGELFF | TGTGCCAGCAGTTTGCGGGAGGACACCGGGGAGCTGTTTTTT
TRBJ1-1 | 17 | TRBV11-3 | . | many | CASSLDRVGRSNTEAFF | TGTGCCAGCAGCTTAGATAGGGTGGGTCGGTCGAACACTGAAGCTTTCTTT
TRBJ2-3 | 13 | TRBV12-3/TRBV12-4 | . | many | CASSEQSTDTQYF | TGTGCCAGCAGTGAGCAGAGCACAGATACGCAGTATTTT
TRBJ1-2 | 12 | TRBV24-1 | . | many | CATSDQGSRYTF | TGTGCCACCAGTGACCAGGGCAGTCGCTACACCTTC
TRBJ1-2 | 16 | TRBV13 | TRBD1 | many | CASSSGQGPANYGYTF | TGTGCCAGCAGCTCGGGACAGGGCCCAGCTAACTATGGCTACACCTTC
TRBJ1-1 | 13 | TRBV30 | . | many | CAWSSGLNTEAFF | TGTGCCTGGAGTTCGGGCCTGAACACTGAAGCTTTCTTT
TRBJ1-4 | 17 | TRBV6-1 | . | few | CASSEAGGSATNEKLFF | TGTGCCAGCAGTGAAGCGGGGGGGAGTGCAACTAATGAAAAACTGTTTTTT
TRBJ2-1 | 12 | TRBV7-3 | TRBD2 | many | CASESGNREQFF | TGTGCCAGCGAGAGCGGGAATCGTGAGCAGTTCTTC
TRBJ2-5 | 20 | TRBV28 | TRBD2 | . | CASSFGQGLIGTSGPETQYF | TGTGCCAGCAGTTTTGGGCAGGGTCTCATTGGGACTAGCGGGCCAGAGACCCAGTACTTC
TRBJ2-1 | 17 | TRBV13 | . | many | CASSPYQGLPIYNEQFF | TGTGCCAGCAGCCCATACCAAGGACTACCCATCTACAATGAGCAGTTCTTC
TRBJ1-2 | 15 | TRBV19 | TRBD1 | . | CASSYSTGGTYGYTF | TGTGCCAGTAGTTACTCGACAGGGGGTACCTATGGCTACACCTTC
TRBJ1-1 | 16 | TRBV12-5 | . | many | CASGLVQRNRGTEAFF | TGTGCTAGTGGTTTGGTACAAAGGAACCGTGGCACTGAAGCTTTCTTT
TRBJ1-2 | 14 | TRBV24-1 | . | many | CATSDRTFGYGYTF | TGTGCCACCAGTGACCGTACTTTCGGCTATGGCTACACCTTC
TRBJ2-5 | 15 | TRBV3-1 | TRBD2 | many | CASSQRLATQETQYF | TGTGCCAGCAGCCAACGACTAGCGACCCAAGAGACCCAGTACTTC
TRBJ1-1 | 14 | TRBV19 | . | many | CASTISERNTEAFF | TGTGCCAGTACCATAAGTGAGCGGAACACTGAAGCTTTCTTT
TRBJ1-2 | 15 | TRBV7-9 | . | many | CASSLVEDLNYGYTF | TGTGCCAGCAGCTTAGTAGAGGACTTAAACTATGGCTACACCTTC
TRBJ1-5 | 14 | TRBV30 | . | many | CAWSLAVSNQPQHF | TGTGCCTGGAGTCTGGCGGTTAGCAATCAGCCCCAGCATTTT
TRBJ2-3 | 15 | TRBV2 | TRBD2 | . | CASTGLAGRADTQYF | TGTGCCAGCACTGGACTAGCGGGGAGGGCAGATACGCAGTATTTT
TRBJ1-4 | 14 | TRBV4-2 | . | . | CASSTAHANEKLFF | TGTGCCAGCAGCACAGCCCATGCAAACGAAAAACTGTTTTTT
TRBJ1-6 | 17 | TRBV6-2/TRBV6-3 | TRBD1 | few | CASSYGDRGNGNSPLHF | TGTGCCAGCAGTTACGGGGACAGGGGTAACGGGAATTCACCCCTCCACTTT
TRBJ2-4 | 13 | TRBV28 | . | many | CASSLLQGNIQYF | TGTGCCAGCAGTTTATTACAGGGAAACATTCAGTACTTC
TRBJ2-7 | 13 | TRBV24-1 | TRBD2 | many | CATSDYWTSEQYF | TGTGCCACCAGTGACTATTGGACTAGCGAGCAGTACTTC
TRBJ2-1 | 13 | TRBV7-2 | . | many | CASRESGNNEQFF | TGTGCCAGCAGGGAGTCAGGAAACAATGAGCAGTTCTTC
TRBJ1-2 | 13 | TRBV19 | . | . | CASLEPSLGGYTF | TGTGCCAGTTTGGAGCCTTCCCTCGGTGGCTACACCTTC
TRBJ2-5 | 16 | TRBV5-6 | . | . | CASSLVQGTADETQYF | TGTGCCAGCAGCTTGGTCCAGGGAACCGCGGATGAGACCCAGTACTTC
TRBJ2-7 | 13 | TRBV6-5 | . | . | CASSYGISYEQYF | TGTGCCAGCAGTTATGGTATCTCCTACGAGCAGTACTTC
TRBJ2-3 | 13 | TRBV12-3/TRBV12-4 | . | many | CASSWDSPNTQYF | TGTGCCAGCAGTTGGGACTCTCCGAATACGCAGTATTTT
TRBJ1-2 | 15 | TRBV28 | TRBD1 | once | CASSRSGGATYGYTF | TGTGCCAGCAGCCGATCAGGGGGCGCGACCTATGGCTACACCTTC
TRBJ1-1 | 15 | TRBV6-1 | . | many | CASNSLGALITEAFF | TGTGCCAGCAACTCCCTGGGGGCCCTCATCACTGAAGCTTTCTTT
TRBJ1-2 | 13 | TRBV30 | . | many | CAWSSGLRYGYTF | TGTGCCTGGAGTAGCGGGCTTCGCTATGGCTACACCTTC
TRBJ1-1 | 14 | TRBV20-1 | TRBD1 | many | CSARDSTGYTEAFF | TGCAGTGCTAGAGATTCGACAGGGTACACTGAAGCTTTCTTT
TRBJ2-2 | 16 | TRBV12-3/TRBV12-4 | TRBD2 | many | CASSLGGTTRGGELFF | TGTGCCAGCAGTTTAGGCGGGACTACGAGGGGCGGGGAGCTGTTTTTT
TRBJ2-2 | 12 | TRBV12-3/TRBV12-4 | . | many | CASTQGPGELFF | TGTGCCAGCACGCAGGGCCCCGGGGAGCTGTTTTTT
TRBJ1-4 | 14 | TRBV27 | . | many | CASSWGRTNEKLFF | TGTGCCAGCAGTTGGGGGAGAACTAATGAAAAACTGTTTTTT
TRBJ2-2 | 16 | TRBV11-3 | . | many | CASSLGSSLNTGELFF | TGTGCCAGCAGCTTAGGGTCTAGCTTGAACACCGGGGAGCTGTTTTTT
TRBJ1-5 | 16 | TRBV7-2 | . | many | CASSFGGVRADQPQHF | TGTGCCAGCAGCTTTGGCGGTGTGAGGGCGGACCAGCCCCAGCATTTT
TRBJ2-3 | 13 | TRBV11-2 | . | many | CASSQVLTDTQYF | TGTGCCAGCAGCCAAGTACTGACAGATACGCAGTATTTT
TRBJ1-3 | 17 | TRBV6-1 | TRBD1 | many | CASSARQGMGRENTIYF | TGTGCCAGCAGTGCCCGACAGGGAATGGGTCGAGAAAACACCATATATTTT
TRBJ2-5 | 15 | TRBV6-1 | . | many | CASRLGVRPQETQYF | TGTGCCAGCAGGTTGGGGGTGAGGCCCCAGGAGACCCAGTACTTC
TRBJ2-1 | 17 | TRBV19 | . | few | CASSSAEAPRVYNEQFF | TGTGCCAGTAGTTCGGCAGAGGCCCCTAGGGTCTACAATGAGCAGTTCTTC
TRBJ2-5 | 13 | TRBV11-3 | . | . | CASSLGGWETQYF | TGTGCCAGCAGCTTAGGGGGCTGGGAGACCCAGTACTTC
TRBJ2-3 | 13 | TRBV7-2 | . | many | CASSFPITDTQYF | TGTGCCAGCAGCTTCCCGATCACAGATACGCAGTATTTT
TRBJ2-1 | 14 | TRBV11-2 | . | many | CASSPSEAYNEQFF | TGTGCCAGCAGCCCCAGCGAGGCCTACAATGAGCAGTTCTTC
TRBJ2-1 | 15 | TRBV11-3 | . | many | CASSLQGNNYNEQFF | TGTGCCAGCAGCTTGCAAGGGAATAACTACAATGAGCAGTTCTTC
TRBJ2-5 | 14 | TRBV7-3 | . | many | CASSSNAGGETQYF | TGTGCCAGCAGCTCCAACGCTGGAGGGGAGACCCAGTACTTC